The following is a T cell receptor (beta chain) sequence with its context. What it recognizes is unknown. Researchers ran the PCR with 60 Vbeta and 13 Jbeta primers. Data came from immunoSEQ multiplex PCR; TCRdb stores just in-frame clones and leaves some out. The data show about 150,000 clones, around three quarters seen once. Germline CDR1 and CDR2: SGHDT and YYEEEE. The CDR3 length is 13 residues. Between the trimmed V and J ends, which lost 0 bases and 10 bases, there was a span of 8 bases. The data are from a study of cytomegalovirus exposure and HLA in healthy donors. Despite likely unrecorded immune exposures, the donors were nominally healthy at the time of sampling. Study conclusions and caveats: Association of a missense DCLRE1C variant with TCR beta V- and J-gene trimming was reported in a later analysis. The classifier, whose performance was assessed in both the original and validation cohorts, reportedly diagnosed cytomegalovirus status with high specificity and sensitivity. The productive fraction for most TCR beta V segments was about 87% or about 30% in an earlier analysis.

The source is a man aged 40-50 years in good health and CMV-seronegative. The material sequenced was PBMCs. V gene TRBV5-6 combines with J gene TRBJ1-6; D is ambiguous. The CDR3: CASSLAIGSPLHF. CDR3 sequence (DNA): TGTGCCAGCAGCTTGGCCATTGGCTCACCCCTCCACTTT.